Presented here are 9 T cell receptor beta chains from one specimen sequenced in a study of human T cells and chemical hapten exposure. Regarding time point: patch test 1, 2 weeks after DPC sensitization. Indicated treatment: therapeutic diphenylcyclopropenone sensitization with weekly scalp DPC. TCRdb reprocessed the RACE reads via MiXCR and lists one record per CDR3 protein. Among some 380,000 distinct CDR3 sequences, roughly 5% were seen once, and the ten largest hold under 3%. The sequences come from whole blood, collected in connection with sensitization to the hapten diphenylcyclopropenone (DPC). The source is a woman between 50 and 59 years old with alopecia areata. Some clones in this sample may be carry-over from other donors' samples.

Ten or more counts support this clonotype. V usage is TRBV6-6 and J usage is TRBJ1-5, with TRBD1 matching over 7 bases. Germline CDR1 MNHNY, CDR2 SVGAGI (reference sequence). J lost 7 bases, V lost 7 bases, and 7 bases had no gene match. This CDR3 spans 13 amino acids. CDR3 amino acids: CASTTGEAQPQHF. DNA for the CDR3: TGTGCCAGCACCACAGGGGAGGCACAGCCCCAGCATTTT.

This clonotype was counted at least ten times. The chain combines TRBV10-2 with TRBJ2-3; maybe TRBD2 (6 bases). The CDR3 has 16 amino acids. Germline V lookup: CDR1 WSHSY, CDR2 SAAADI. V dropped 2 bases and J dropped 1 base, with 13 bases sitting between them. This chain's CDR3 is CASSEPGWGGTDTQYF. For the CDR3, the DNA is TGCGCCAGCAGTGAGCCGGGGTGGGGGGGCACAGATACGCAGTATTTT.

This clonotype came up many times. The chain couples TRBV3-1 to TRBJ1-1, with D perhaps matching TRBD1 (6 bases). With 4 bases removed from V and 1 base from J, the gap between germline ends came to 13 bases. CDR3 length: 15 residues. The germline CDR1 and CDR2 sequences are LGHDT and YNNKEL (reference sequence). CDR3 in DNA: TGTGCCAGCAGCCTTACGGGGGCCGGGAACACTGAAGCTTTCTTT. Translation gives CASSLTGAGNTEAFF.

This CDR3 is CASRDAQGGSYEQFF. CDR3 in DNA: TGTGCCAGCAGAGACGCCCAGGGGGGATCCTATGAGCAGTTCTTC. J is TRBJ2-1 and V is TRBV27, with D possibly TRBD1 on 7 matching bases. V lost 6 bases, J lost 8 bases, and 20 bases lay in between. Germline CDR1 reads MNHEY; CDR2 reads SMNVEV (reference sequence). This CDR3 is 15 amino acids long.

This clonotype occurred a few times. The rearrangement links TRBV2 to TRBJ1-1; D may be TRBD1 (6 bases). Looked up from germline, CDR1 is SNHLY and CDR2 is FYNNEI. The CDR3 runs 11 residues. V lost 7 bases and J lost 4, with 7 bases in between. The CDR3 region has the DNA TGTGCCAGCAAGGGGGGCACTGAAGCTTTCTTT. Its translation is CASKGGTEAFF. The full variable domain, rest sourced from reference TRBV2 and TRBJ1-1, is EPEVTQTPSHQVTQMGQEVILRCVPISNHLYFYWYRQILGQKVEFLVSFYNNEISEKSEIFDDQFSVERPDGSNFTLKIRSTKLEDSAMYFCASKGGTEAFFGQGTRLTVV.

This clonotype was detected many times. This chain links TRBV7-2 with TRBJ2-3; 9 nucleotides match TRBD2. This CDR3 contains 16 residues. Unmatched junction bases numbered 4, after V lost 1 base and J lost 2 bases. Germline-derived CDR1 and CDR2 are SGHTA and FQGNSA. Here the CDR3 DNA reads TGTGCCAGCAGCTTAGAACAGCGGGGGGACACAGATACGCAGTATTTT. It encodes CASSLEQRGDTDTQYF.

This clonotype was detected only a few times. This chain links TRBV10-3 with TRBJ2-5; 7 nucleotides match TRBD1. The CDR3 extends over 15 amino acids. V gave up 8 bases and J gave up 2 bases; unmatched junction bases: 11. Germline V gene data show CDR1 as ENHRY and CDR2 as SYGVKD. The CDR3, as DNA: TGTGCCATCGGGTCACGGGGACAGAGACAAGAGACCCAGTACTTC. Its protein is CAIGSRGQRQETQYF.

This clonotype has ten or more counts. The chain recombines TRBV20-1 with TRBJ2-3; 8 bases are shared with TRBD2. Unmatched junction bases numbered 9, after V lost 8 bases and J lost 2 bases. This CDR3 spans 14 amino acids. Germline CDR1 DFQATT, CDR2 SNEGSKA (reference sequence). The CDR3 region is CSLVRGGATDTQYF. CDR3 DNA sequence: TGCAGTCTCGTACGGGGGGGGGCCACAGATACGCAGTATTTT.

In regard to this clonotype: This may stem from a read error, because a much larger clone lies one nucleotide away. This chain uses TRBV7-2 with TRBJ2-1, with a weak D call TRBD2 (11 bases). Germline CDR1 and CDR2: SGHTA and FQGNSA. This CDR3 is 17 amino acids long. With 8 bases removed from V and 1 base from J, the gap between germline ends came to 21 bases. CDR3 sequence reads: CASPRLAGQGSYNEQFF. CDR3 nucleotide sequence: TGTGCCAGCCCTCGACTAGCGGGACAGGGGTCCTACAATGAGCAGTTCTTC.